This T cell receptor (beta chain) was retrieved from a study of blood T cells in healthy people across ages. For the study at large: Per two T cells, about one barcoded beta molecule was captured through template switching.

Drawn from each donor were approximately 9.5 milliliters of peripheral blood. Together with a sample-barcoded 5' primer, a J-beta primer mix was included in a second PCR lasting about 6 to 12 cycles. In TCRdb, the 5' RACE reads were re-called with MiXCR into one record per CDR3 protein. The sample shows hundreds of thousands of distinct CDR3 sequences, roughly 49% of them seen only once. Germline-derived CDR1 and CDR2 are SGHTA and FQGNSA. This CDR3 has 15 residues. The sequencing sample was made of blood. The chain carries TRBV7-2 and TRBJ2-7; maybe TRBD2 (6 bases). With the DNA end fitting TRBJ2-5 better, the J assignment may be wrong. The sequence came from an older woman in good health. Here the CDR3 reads CASSSNRFGGETQYF. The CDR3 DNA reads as TGTGCCAGCAGCTCAAACAGGTTTGGGGGGGAGACCCAGTACTTC.